Below, one T cell receptor (beta chain) is given with its context. Its antigen is as yet unknown. Assay used: immunoSEQ multiplex PCR; TCRdb lists only in-frame clones, some missing. The sample shows about 2.4 million clones, 90% to 95% of them seen only once. The record originates from a study of shared clonotypes between healthy human individuals. General study results and limits: Lower generation probabilities were found for non-shared clonotypes than for those shared by all four donors. Estimated clonotype richness was generally higher in naive than memory subsets. Having only a few donors restricted how much genetic and exposure-history diversity was captured.

Sequenced: naive CD4+ T cells from PBMCs. Sample subset: CD45RA+ positively selected. The source of this sequence is a man between 18 and 29 years old in good health. Some clones in this sample may be carry-over from other donors' samples.

The DNA for the CDR3 is TGCGCCAGCAGCCAAGATAGAGCGGGAGTTGTCACCGGGGAGCTGTTTTTT. Translated: CASSQDRAGVVTGELFF. This sequence joins TRBV4-3 and TRBJ2-2; 8 nucleotides match TRBD2. Trimming cost V 0 bases and J 4 bases; bases outside gene matches: 7. CDR1 is LGHNA, CDR2 YSLEER, per germline. This CDR3 comprises 17 residues.